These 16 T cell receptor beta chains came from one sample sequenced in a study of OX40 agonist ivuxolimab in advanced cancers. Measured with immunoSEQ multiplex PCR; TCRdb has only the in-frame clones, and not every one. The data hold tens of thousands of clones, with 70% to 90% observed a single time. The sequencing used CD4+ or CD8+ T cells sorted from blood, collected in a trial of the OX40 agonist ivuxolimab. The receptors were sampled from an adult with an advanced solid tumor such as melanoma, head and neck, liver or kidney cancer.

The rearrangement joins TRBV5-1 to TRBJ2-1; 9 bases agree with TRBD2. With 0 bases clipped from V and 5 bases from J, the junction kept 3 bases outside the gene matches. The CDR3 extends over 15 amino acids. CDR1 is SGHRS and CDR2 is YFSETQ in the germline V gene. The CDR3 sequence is CASSLGTSVNNEQFF. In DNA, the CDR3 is TGCGCCAGCAGCTTGGGGACTAGCGTAAACAATGAGCAGTTCTTC. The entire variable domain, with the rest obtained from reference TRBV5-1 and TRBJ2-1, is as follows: KAGVTQTPRYLIKTRGQQVTLSCSPISGHRSVSWYQQTPGQGLQFLFEYFSETQRNKGNFPGRFSGRQFSNSRSEMNVSTLELGDSALYLCASSLGTSVNNEQFFGPGTRLTVL.

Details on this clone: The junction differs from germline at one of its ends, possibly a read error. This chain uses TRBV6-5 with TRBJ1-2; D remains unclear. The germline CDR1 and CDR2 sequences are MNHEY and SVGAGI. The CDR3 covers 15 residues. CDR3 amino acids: CASSDSPESNYGYTF. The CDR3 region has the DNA TGTGCCAGCAGTGACTCTCCAGAGTCTAACTATGGCTACACCTTC.

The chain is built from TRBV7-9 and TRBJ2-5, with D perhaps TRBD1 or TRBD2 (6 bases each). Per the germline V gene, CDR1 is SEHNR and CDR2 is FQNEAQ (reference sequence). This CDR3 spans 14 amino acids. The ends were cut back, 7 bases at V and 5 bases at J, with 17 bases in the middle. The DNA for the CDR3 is TGTGCCAGCACCAACGGGGGCAGAATGGAGACCCAGTACTTC. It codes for CASTNGGRMETQYF.

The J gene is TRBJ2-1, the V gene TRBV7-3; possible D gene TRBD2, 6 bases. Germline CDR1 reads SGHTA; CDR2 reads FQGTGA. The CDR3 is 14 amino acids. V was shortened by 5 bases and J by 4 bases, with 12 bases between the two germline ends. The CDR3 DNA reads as TGTGCCAGCAGCCATGATGCGGGGTACAATGAGCAGTTCTTC. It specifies CASSHDAGYNEQFF.

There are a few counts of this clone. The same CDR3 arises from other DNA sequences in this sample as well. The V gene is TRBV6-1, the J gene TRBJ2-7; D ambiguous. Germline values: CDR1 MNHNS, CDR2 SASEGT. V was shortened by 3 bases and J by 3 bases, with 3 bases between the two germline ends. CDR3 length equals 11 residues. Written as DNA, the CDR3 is TGTGCCAGCAGTGAGTACTACGAGCAGTACTTC. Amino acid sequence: CASSEYYEQYF.

CDR3 sequence (DNA): TGCGCCAGCAGTCAACGACAGGGGGCCGGCACAGATACGCAGTATTTT. The encoded protein is CASSQRQGAGTDTQYF. The rearrangement links TRBV23-1 to TRBJ2-3, with 10 positions matching TRBD1. TRBV23-1 is filed as an ORF, its function uncertain. CDR3 length equals 16 residues. Trimming at V came to 2 bases and at J to 1 base, leaving 3 bases not matched to a gene.

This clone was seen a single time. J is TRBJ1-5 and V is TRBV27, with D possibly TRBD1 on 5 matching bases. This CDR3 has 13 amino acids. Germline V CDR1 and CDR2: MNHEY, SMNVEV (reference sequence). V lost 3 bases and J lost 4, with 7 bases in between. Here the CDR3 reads CASSLGENQPQHF. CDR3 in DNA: TGTGCCAGCAGTTTGGGGGAGAATCAGCCCCAGCATTTT.

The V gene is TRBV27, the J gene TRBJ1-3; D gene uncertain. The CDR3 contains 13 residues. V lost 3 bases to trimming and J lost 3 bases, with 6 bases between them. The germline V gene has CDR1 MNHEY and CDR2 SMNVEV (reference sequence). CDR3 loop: CASSLNSGNTIYF. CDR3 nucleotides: TGTGCCAGCAGTTTGAACAGTGGAAACACCATATATTTT.

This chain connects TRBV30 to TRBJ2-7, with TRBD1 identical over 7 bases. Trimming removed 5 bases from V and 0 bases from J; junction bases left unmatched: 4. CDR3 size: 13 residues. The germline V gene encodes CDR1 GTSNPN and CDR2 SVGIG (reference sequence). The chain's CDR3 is CAWDRDSSYEQYF. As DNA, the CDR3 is TGTGCCTGGGACCGGGACAGCTCCTACGAGCAGTACTTC. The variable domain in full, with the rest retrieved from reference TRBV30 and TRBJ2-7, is SQTIHQWPATLVQPVGSPLSLECTVEGTSNPNLYWYRQAAGRGLQLLFYSVGIGQISSEVPQNLSASRPQDRQFILSSKKLLLSDSGFYLCAWDRDSSYEQYFGPGTRLTVT.

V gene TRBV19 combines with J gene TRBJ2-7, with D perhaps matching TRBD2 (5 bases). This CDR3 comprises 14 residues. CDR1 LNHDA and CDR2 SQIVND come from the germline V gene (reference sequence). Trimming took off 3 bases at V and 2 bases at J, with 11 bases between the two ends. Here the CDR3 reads CASSIQRAAYEQYF. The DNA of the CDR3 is TGTGCCAGTAGTATCCAGAGGGCAGCCTACGAGCAGTACTTC.

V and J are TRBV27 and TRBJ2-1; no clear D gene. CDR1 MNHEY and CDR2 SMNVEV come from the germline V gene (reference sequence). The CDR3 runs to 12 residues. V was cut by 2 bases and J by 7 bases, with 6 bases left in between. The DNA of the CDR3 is TGTGCCAGCAGTTTAGGGCGGAATGAGCAGTTCTTC. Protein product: CASSLGRNEQFF.

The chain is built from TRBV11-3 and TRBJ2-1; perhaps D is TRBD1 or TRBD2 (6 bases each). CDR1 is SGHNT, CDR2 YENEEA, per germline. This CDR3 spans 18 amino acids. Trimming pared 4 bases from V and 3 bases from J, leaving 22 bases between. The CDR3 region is CASSSGLGGRGRYNEQFF. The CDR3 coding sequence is TGTGCCAGCAGCTCCGGGCTAGGGGGGAGAGGTCGCTACAATGAGCAGTTCTTC. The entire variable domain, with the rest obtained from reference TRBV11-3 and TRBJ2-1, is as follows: EAGVVQSPRYKIIEKKQPVAFWCNPISGHNTLYWYLQNLGQGPELLIRYENEEAVDDSQLPKDRFSAERLKGVDSTLKIQPAELGDSAVYLCASSSGLGGRGRYNEQFFGPGTRLTVL.

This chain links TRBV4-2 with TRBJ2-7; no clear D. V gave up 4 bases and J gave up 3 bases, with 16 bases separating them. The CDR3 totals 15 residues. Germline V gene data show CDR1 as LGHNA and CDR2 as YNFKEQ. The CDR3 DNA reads TGTGCCAGCAGCCCCCAAACTGAGATCCTCTACGAGCAGTACTTC. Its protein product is CASSPQTEILYEQYF.

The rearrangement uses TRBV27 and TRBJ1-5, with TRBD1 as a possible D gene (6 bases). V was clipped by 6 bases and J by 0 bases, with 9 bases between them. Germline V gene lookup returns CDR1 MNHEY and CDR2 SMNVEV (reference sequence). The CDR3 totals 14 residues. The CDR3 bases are TGTGCCAGCAGCCAGGGGTTTAGCAATCAGCCCCAGCATTTT. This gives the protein CASSQGFSNQPQHF.

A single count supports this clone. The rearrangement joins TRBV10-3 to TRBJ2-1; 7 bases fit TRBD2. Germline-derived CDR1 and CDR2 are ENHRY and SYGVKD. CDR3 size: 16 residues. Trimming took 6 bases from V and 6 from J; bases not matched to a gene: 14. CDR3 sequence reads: CAISAPGTIEGNEQFF. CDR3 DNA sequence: TGTGCCATCAGCGCCCCCGGGACTATAGAGGGCAATGAGCAGTTCTTC.

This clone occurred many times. The DNA of the CDR3 is TGTGCCAGCAGCAGGGGGCTTAGGAGCTACACCTTC. It translates to CASSRGLRSYTF. This chain joins TRBV7-9 and TRBJ1-2, with TRBD1 matching 7 bases. Germline V lookup: CDR1 SEHNR, CDR2 FQNEAQ (reference sequence). Trimming at V came to 5 bases and at J to 9 bases, leaving 6 bases not matched to a gene. The CDR3 contains 12 residues.